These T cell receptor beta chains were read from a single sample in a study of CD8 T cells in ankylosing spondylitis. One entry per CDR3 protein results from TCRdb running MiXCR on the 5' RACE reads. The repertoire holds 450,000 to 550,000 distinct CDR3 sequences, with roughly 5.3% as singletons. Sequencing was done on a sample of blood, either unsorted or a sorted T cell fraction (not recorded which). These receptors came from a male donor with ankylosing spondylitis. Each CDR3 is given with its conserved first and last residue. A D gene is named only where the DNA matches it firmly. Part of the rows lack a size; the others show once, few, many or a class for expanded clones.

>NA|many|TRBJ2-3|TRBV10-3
CAISGTRATQYF
TGTGCCATCAGTGGTACTAGAGCTACGCAGTATTTT
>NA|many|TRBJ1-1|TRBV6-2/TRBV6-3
CASSYGSNQGQAFF
TGTGCCAGCAGTTACGGGTCTAACCAGGGGCAAGCTTTCTTT
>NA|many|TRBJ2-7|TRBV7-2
CASSLAPGRAYEQYF
TGTGCCAGCAGCTTAGCTCCAGGGCGGGCGTACGAGCAGTACTTC
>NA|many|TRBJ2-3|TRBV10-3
CATDGTDDGDTQYF
TGTGCCACCGATGGGACTGACGACGGGGATACGCAGTATTTT
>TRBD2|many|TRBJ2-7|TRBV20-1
CSANSGRAGYEQYF
TGCAGTGCTAACAGCGGGAGGGCCGGCTACGAGCAGTACTTC
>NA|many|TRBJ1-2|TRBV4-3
CASSQDSRSYGYTF
TGCGCCAGCAGCCAAGATTCCAGATCCTATGGCTACACCTTC
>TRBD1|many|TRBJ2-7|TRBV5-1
CASSPEGDSTYEQYF
TGCGCCAGCAGCCCGGAAGGGGACAGCACCTACGAGCAGTACTTC
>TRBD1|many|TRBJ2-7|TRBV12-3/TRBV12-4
CASMLRDSTYEQYF
TGTGCCAGCATGTTACGGGACAGCACCTACGAGCAGTACTTC
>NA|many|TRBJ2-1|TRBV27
CASSFRGSEQFF
TGTGCCAGCAGCTTCAGGGGAAGTGAGCAGTTCTTC
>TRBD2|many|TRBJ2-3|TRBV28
CASSTTGGSRTDTQYF
TGTGCCAGCAGTACGACCGGCGGGAGTCGGACAGATACGCAGTATTTT
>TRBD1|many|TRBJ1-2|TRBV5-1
CASSLKGTGASGYTF
TGCGCCAGCAGCTTGAAAGGGACAGGGGCATCTGGCTACACCTTC
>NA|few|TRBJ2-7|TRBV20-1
CSAVGGPYEQYF
TGCAGTGCGGTCGGGGGACCCTACGAGCAGTACTTC
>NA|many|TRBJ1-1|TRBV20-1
CSALRQNTEAFF
TGCAGTGCCCTCCGACAGAACACTGAAGCTTTCTTT
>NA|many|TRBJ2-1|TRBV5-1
CASSLEVGTIIYEQFF
TGCGCCAGCAGCTTGGAGGTGGGAACAATAATATATGAGCAGTTCTTC
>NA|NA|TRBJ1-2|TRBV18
CASSPSTAYSNYGYTF
TGTGCCAGCTCACCCTCGACAGCTTACTCTAACTATGGCTACACCTTC
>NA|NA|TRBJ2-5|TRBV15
CATSRSDGAQYF
TGTGCCACCAGCAGATCTGACGGGGCCCAGTACTTC
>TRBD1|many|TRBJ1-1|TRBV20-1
CSARFTAGGLAEAFF
TGCAGTGCTAGGTTTACGGCAGGGGGTTTAGCTGAAGCTTTCTTT
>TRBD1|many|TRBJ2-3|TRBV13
CASSLYGQGLSTDTQYF
TGTGCCAGCAGCTTGTACGGACAGGGATTGAGCACAGATACGCAGTATTTT
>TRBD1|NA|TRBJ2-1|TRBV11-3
CASSAAARGTGNEQFF
TGTGCCAGCAGCGCAGCCGCAAGAGGGACAGGGAATGAGCAGTTCTTC
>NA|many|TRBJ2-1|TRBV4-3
CASSQDPGRNEQFF
TGCGCCAGCAGCCAAGACCCGGGTAGGAATGAGCAGTTCTTC
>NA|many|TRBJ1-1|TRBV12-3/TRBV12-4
CASTLDILNTEAFF
TGTGCCAGCACCTTAGACATACTGAACACTGAAGCTTTCTTT
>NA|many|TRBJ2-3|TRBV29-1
CSVGSRAADTQYF
TGCAGCGTTGGCTCCAGGGCGGCAGATACGCAGTATTTT
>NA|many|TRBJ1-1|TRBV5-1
CASSLGHWNTEAFF
TGCGCCAGCAGCTTGGGACATTGGAACACTGAAGCTTTCTTT
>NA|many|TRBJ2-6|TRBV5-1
CASSLGDLPFSGANVLTF
TGCGCCAGCAGCTTGGGGGACCTACCCTTCTCTGGGGCCAACGTCCTGACTTTC
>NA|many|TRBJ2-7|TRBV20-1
CSPPTFGGPGEQYF
TGCAGTCCTCCTACCTTCGGGGGGCCCGGGGAGCAGTACTTC
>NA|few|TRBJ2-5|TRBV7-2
CASSANGGRETQYF
TGTGCCAGCAGCGCTAATGGCGGCCGAGAGACCCAGTACTTC
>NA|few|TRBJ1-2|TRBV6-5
CASSYFVRGSRYYGYTF
TGTGCCAGCAGTTACTTTGTCAGGGGTAGTCGGTACTATGGCTACACCTTC